The rows below give T cell receptor beta chains drawn from one sample of a study of blood T cell repertoires in COVID-19. The assay was immunoSEQ multiplex PCR, and TCRdb's table has in-frame clones only and misses some. The data show about 140,000 clones, about 76% seen once. The sample comprised peripheral blood. These receptor sequences come from a human donor in a cohort sampled during active COVID-19. The CDR3 runs from the conserved cysteine through the conserved F or W. The D gene is left open where the match is weak. Some rows have no size entry. The others give once, few or many, or a class for an expanded clone.

clone_size j_call d_call v_call cdr3_nt cdr3_aa
- TRBJ2-1 - TRBV28 TGTGCCAGCAGTTTAGACCCCTCGGGCAATGAGCAGTTCTTC CASSLDPSGNEQFF
- TRBJ1-1 TRBD1 TRBV7-2 TGTGCCAGCAGCCCCCGGACAGGGTCGGGGAACACTGAAGCTTTCTTT CASSPRTGSGNTEAFF
- TRBJ1-1 - TRBV25-1 TGTGCCAGCAGTCTTACAGGGCTGGGCACTGAAGCTTTCTTT CASSLTGLGTEAFF
few TRBJ2-7 TRBD2 TRBV27 TGTGCCAGCAGTTTAAGACTAGCGGGAGACGAGCAGTACTTC CASSLRLAGDEQYF
- TRBJ2-3 TRBD2 TRBV7-3 TGTGCCAGCAGCTTACGACCGGCCGGGGGGGCAGATACGCAGTATTTT CASSLRPAGGADTQYF
- TRBJ2-1 TRBD2 TRBV3-1/TRBV3-2 TGTGCCAGCAGCCAAGTTGGGGGCGGGAGGATTCACAATGAGCAGTTCTTC CASSQVGGGRIHNEQFF
- TRBJ1-4 TRBD1 TRBV28 TGTGCCAGCAGTTTATCCAGGGGGGATGAAAAACTGTTTTTT CASSLSRGDEKLFF
- TRBJ2-7 TRBD1 TRBV5-1 TGCGCCAGCAGCTTCCAGGGGGCCTCCTACGAGCAGTACTTC CASSFQGASYEQYF
- TRBJ2-5 TRBD1 TRBV4-2 TGTGCCAGCAGCCAGTCCCGGGACAGGGGTGAGACCCAGTACTTC CASSQSRDRGETQYF
- TRBJ1-4 TRBD1 TRBV7-2 TGTGCCAGCAGCCCCGGGACAGCCGAGGGTGAAAAACTGTTTTTT CASSPGTAEGEKLFF
- TRBJ2-5 TRBD1 TRBV18 TGTGCCAGCTCACCACTGACAGGACAGGGGATGATCAATCAAGAGACCCAGTACTTC CASSPLTGQGMINQETQYF
- TRBJ2-7 TRBD1 TRBV28 TGTGCCAGCAGTTTCCGACGACAGGGTACACAGTACTTC CASSFRRQGTQYF
few TRBJ1-2 - TRBV4-3 TGCGCCAGCAGCCCCCAGGCGACACCAAACTATGGCTACACCTTC CASSPQATPNYGYTF
- TRBJ1-1 - TRBV28 TGTGCCAGCAGCCCACCCGGGGGACTCGAAGCTTTCTTT CASSPPGGLEAFF